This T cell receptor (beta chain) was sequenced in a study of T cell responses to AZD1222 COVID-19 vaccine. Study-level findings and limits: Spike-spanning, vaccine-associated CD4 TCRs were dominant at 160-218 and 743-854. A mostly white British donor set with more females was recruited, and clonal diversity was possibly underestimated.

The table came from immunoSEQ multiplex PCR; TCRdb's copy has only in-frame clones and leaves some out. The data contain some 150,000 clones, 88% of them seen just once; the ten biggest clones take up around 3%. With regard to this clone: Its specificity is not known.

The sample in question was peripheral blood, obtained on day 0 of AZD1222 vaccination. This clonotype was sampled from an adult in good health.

This CDR3 is CASNREGQPQHF. CDR3 DNA sequence: TGTGCCAGCAACCGCGAGGGACAGCCCCAGCATTTT. The chain links TRBV2 to TRBJ1-5; D remains ambiguous. The CDR3 spans 12 residues. Germline V gene data show CDR1 as SNHLY and CDR2 as FYNNEI. Deletions cut 7 bases from V and 7 bases from J, with 11 bases between.